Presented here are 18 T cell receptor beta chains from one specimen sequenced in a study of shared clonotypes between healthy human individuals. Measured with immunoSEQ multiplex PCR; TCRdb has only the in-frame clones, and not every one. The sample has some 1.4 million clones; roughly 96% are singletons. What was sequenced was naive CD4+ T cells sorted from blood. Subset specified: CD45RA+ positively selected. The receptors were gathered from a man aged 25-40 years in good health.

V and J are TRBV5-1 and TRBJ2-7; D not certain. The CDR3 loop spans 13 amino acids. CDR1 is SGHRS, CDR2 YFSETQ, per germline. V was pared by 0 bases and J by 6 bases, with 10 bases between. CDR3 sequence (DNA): TGCGCCAGCAGCTTGGGCAGTCTCTCCGAGCAGTACTTC. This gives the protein CASSLGSLSEQYF.

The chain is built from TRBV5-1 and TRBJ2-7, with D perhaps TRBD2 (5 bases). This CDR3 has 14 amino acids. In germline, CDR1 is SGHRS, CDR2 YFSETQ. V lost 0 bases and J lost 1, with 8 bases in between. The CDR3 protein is CASSLGSESYEQYF. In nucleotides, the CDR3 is TGCGCCAGCAGCTTGGGTAGCGAATCCTACGAGCAGTACTTC.

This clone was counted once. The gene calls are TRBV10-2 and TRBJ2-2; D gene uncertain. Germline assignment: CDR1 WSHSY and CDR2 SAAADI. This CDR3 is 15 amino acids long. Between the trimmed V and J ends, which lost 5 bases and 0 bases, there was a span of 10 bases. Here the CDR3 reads CASSPTGANTGELFF. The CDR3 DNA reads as TGCGCCAGCAGTCCCACGGGCGCGAACACCGGGGAGCTGTTTTTT.

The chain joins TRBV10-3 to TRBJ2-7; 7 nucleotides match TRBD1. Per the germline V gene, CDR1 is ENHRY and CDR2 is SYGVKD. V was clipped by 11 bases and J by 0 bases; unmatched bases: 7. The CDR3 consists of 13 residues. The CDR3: CAARDSRSYEQYF. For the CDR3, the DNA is TGTGCCGCCCGGGACAGTCGCTCCTACGAGCAGTACTTC.

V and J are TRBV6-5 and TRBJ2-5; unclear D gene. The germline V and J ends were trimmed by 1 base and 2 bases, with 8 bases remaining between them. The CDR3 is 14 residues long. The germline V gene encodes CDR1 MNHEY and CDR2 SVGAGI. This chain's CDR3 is CASSYLGSQETQYF. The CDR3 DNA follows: TGTGCCAGCAGTTACTTGGGATCTCAAGAGACCCAGTACTTC.

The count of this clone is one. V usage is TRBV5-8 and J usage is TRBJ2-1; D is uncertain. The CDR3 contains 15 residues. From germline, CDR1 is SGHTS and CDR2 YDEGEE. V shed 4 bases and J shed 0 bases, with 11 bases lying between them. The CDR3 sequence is CASSQDTGSYNEQFF. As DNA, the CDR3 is TGTGCCAGCAGCCAGGATACGGGCTCCTACAATGAGCAGTTCTTC.

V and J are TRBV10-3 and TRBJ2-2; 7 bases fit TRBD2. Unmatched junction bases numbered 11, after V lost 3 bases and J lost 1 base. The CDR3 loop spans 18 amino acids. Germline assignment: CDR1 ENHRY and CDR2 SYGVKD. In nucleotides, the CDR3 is TGTGCCATCAGTGAAGACCAGGGAGGGGTTAGGAACACCGGGGAGCTGTTTTTT. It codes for CAISEDQGGVRNTGELFF.

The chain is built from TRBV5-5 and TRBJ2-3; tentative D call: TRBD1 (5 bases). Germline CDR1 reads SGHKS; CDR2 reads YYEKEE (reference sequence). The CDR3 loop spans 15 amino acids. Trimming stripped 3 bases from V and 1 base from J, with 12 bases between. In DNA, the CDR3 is TGTGCCAGCAGCTCCATTGGGGCTGGCACAGATACGCAGTATTTT. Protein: CASSSIGAGTDTQYF.

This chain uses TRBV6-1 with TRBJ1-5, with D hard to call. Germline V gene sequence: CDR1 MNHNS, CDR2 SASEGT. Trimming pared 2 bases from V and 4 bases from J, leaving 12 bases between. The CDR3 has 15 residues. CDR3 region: CASSELGRSNQPQHF. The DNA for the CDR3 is TGTGCCAGCAGTGAATTAGGGCGAAGTAATCAGCCCCAGCATTTT.

CDR3 coding DNA: TGTGCCAGCAGCTTACGCGGGAGGATCCACGAGCAGTACTTC. This translates into CASSLRGRIHEQYF. The rearrangement uses TRBV5-4 and TRBJ2-7, with 8 bases that match TRBD2. Trimming removed 2 bases from V and 5 bases from J; junction bases left unmatched: 6. This CDR3 has 14 residues. Germline lookup yields CDR1 SGHNT and CDR2 YYREEE (reference sequence).

In DNA form, the CDR3 reads TGCAGCCATGTGAGCGGGGAAGAGACCCAGTACTTC. This encodes CSHVSGEETQYF. V usage is TRBV29-1 and J usage is TRBJ2-5; TRBD2 matches 7 bases. V lost 8 bases and J lost 3; bases outside the gene matches: 6. The CDR3 spans 12 residues. Germline V gene lookup returns CDR1 SQVTM and CDR2 ANQGSEA.

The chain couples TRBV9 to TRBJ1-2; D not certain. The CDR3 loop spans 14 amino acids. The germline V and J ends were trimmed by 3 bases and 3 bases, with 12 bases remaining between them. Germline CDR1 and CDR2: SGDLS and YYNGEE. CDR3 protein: CASSGELLDYGYTF. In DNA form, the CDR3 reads TGTGCCAGCAGCGGGGAGCTCTTGGACTATGGCTACACCTTC.

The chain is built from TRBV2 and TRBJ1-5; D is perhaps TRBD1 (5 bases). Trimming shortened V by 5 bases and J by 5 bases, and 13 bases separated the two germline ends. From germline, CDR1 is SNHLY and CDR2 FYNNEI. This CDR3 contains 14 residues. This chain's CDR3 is CASSFPGGDQPQHF. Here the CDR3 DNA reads TGTGCCAGCAGTTTTCCGGGAGGGGATCAGCCCCAGCATTTT.

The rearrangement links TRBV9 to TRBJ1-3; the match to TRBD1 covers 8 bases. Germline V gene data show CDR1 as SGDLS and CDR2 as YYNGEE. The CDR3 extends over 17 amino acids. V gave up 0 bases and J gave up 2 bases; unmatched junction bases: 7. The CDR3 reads CASSVASRTGPGNTIYF. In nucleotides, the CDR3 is TGTGCCAGCAGCGTAGCGTCACGGACAGGGCCTGGAAACACCATATATTTT.

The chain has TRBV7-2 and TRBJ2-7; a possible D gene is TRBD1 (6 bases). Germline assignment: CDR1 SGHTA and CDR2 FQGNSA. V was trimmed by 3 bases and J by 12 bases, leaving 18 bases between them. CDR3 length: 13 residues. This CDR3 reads CASSFNRPWDMYF. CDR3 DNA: TGTGCCAGCAGCTTCAATCGCCCCTGGGACATGTACTTC.

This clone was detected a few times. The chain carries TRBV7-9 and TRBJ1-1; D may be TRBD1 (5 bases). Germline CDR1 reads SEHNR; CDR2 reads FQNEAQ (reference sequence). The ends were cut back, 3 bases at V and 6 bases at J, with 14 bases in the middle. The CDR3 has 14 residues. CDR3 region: CASSLAGTGAEAFF. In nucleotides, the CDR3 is TGTGCCAGCAGCTTGGCAGGGACGGGTGCTGAAGCTTTCTTT.

Here the CDR3 DNA reads TGTGCCAGCAGCCCCGCCCTCAACTGGCGGGAGGTTCCATACGAGCAGTACTTC. It is translated as CASSPALNWREVPYEQYF. J is TRBJ2-7 and V is TRBV11-2, with TRBD2 matching 8 bases. The germline gives CDR1 SGHAT, CDR2 FQNNGV. The CDR3 contains 18 residues. Trimming removed 5 bases from V and 4 bases from J; junction bases left unmatched: 19.

The CDR3 protein is CASTQRLAGGRTDTQYF. As DNA, the CDR3 is TGTGCCAGCACCCAAAGACTAGCGGGAGGAAGAACAGATACGCAGTATTTT. This rearrangement joins TRBV21-1 to TRBJ2-3; the table calls TRBD2, which could not be checked here. TRBV21-1 is listed as a pseudogene. The CDR3 is made up of 17 amino acids.